A single sample gave rise to the 6 T cell receptor beta chains below, sequenced in a study of cytotoxic CD8 clonotypes in ibrutinib-treated CLL. This table comes from immunoSEQ multiplex PCR, and its TCRdb copy is limited to in-frame clones, with some not included. The top ten clones hold about 16% of a sample with 200,000 to 250,000 clones, around 70% of them seen once. The sample was PBMCs, taken after 24 months of ibrutinib treatment. The receptors derive from a human donor with chronic lymphocytic leukemia.

J is TRBJ1-3 and V is TRBV7-9; D gene unclear. V was pared by 1 base and J by 0 bases, with 7 bases between. Germline CDR1 SEHNR, CDR2 FQNEAQ (reference sequence). The CDR3 length is 15 residues. CDR3 loop: CASSLGDFSGNTIYF. The DNA for the CDR3 is TGTGCCAGCAGCTTAGGCGATTTCTCTGGAAACACCATATATTTT.

Only a few counts were recorded for this clone. The chain has TRBV28 and TRBJ1-3, with D hard to call. Trimming left V 0 bases short and J 2 bases short, with 5 bases between. The CDR3 length is 14 residues. In germline, CDR1 is MDHEN, CDR2 SYDVKM. The CDR3 nucleotides read TGTGCCAGCAGTTTATGGCAGGCTGGAAACACCATATATTTT. Encoded protein: CASSLWQAGNTIYF.

Only a few counts were recorded for this clone. The chain carries TRBV7-2 and TRBJ2-6; D perhaps matches TRBD1 (5 bases). Germline CDR1 is SGHTA and CDR2 is FQGNSA. This CDR3 region has 16 residues. V was shortened by 5 bases and J by 0 bases, with 11 bases between the two germline ends. The CDR3 spells CASSPGSNSGANVLTF. CDR3 sequence (DNA): TGTGCCAGCAGCCCAGGGTCCAACTCTGGGGCCAACGTCCTGACTTTC.

V usage is TRBV13 and J usage is TRBJ2-5; 13 bases are shared with TRBD2. J gave up 4 bases and V 6 bases, and 8 bases lay outside the gene matches. CDR1 is PRHDT, CDR2 FYEKMQ, per germline (reference sequence). This CDR3 is 16 amino acids long. In DNA, the CDR3 is TGTGCCAGCAGTTTGACTAGCGGGAGGTTTGCAGAGACCCAGTACTTC. This gives the protein CASSLTSGRFAETQYF.

The genes are TRBV2 and TRBJ2-3; D may be TRBD1 (5 bases). Germline CDR1 is SNHLY and CDR2 is FYNNEI. Trimming stripped 4 bases from V and 2 bases from J, with 13 bases between. This CDR3 comprises 15 residues. The DNA for the CDR3 is TGTGCCAGCAGTGGTCGCAGGGCGAACACAGATACGCAGTATTTT. The encoded protein is CASSGRRANTDTQYF.

The chain joins TRBV13 to TRBJ2-7, with D tentatively TRBD2 (5 bases). This CDR3 contains 18 residues. Germline V CDR1 and CDR2: PRHDT, FYEKMQ (reference sequence). V was cut by 2 bases and J by 3 bases, with 23 bases left in between. CDR3 sequence: CASSLRTGSGNPDYEQYF. CDR3 nucleotide sequence: TGTGCCAGCAGCTTACGGACGGGAAGTGGGAACCCGGACTACGAGCAGTACTTC.